One and the same sample provided the 26 T cell receptor beta chains below, sequenced in a study of blood T cells in healthy people across ages. The second PCR ran 7 to 11 cycles with a sample-barcoded 5' primer and J-beta primers. TCRdb used MiXCR to reprocess the 5' RACE reads, holding one entry per CDR3 protein. The sample includes roughly 1,700,000 distinct CDR3 sequences, about 28% of them seen just once. The material sequenced was blood. The receptors here all came from a woman in her thirties in good health.

This clonotype appeared a few times. This may be a read error, as it is one base from a much larger clone. The chain has TRBV10-3 and TRBJ2-3; possible D gene TRBD1, 6 bases. Germline CDR1 ENHRY, CDR2 SYGVKD. The CDR3 is 14 amino acids. In DNA form, the CDR3 reads TGTGCCATCAGTTCGGGACAAACCACAGATACGCGGTATTTT. Amino acid sequence: CAISSGQTTDTRYF.

This clonotype has more than one count but fewer than ten. The chain employs TRBV7-2 and TRBJ2-7; TRBD1 matches at 9 bases. This CDR3 contains 14 residues. With V trimmed by 4 bases and J by 6 bases, 7 bases remained unmatched. The V gene's germline CDR1 is SGHTA and CDR2 FQGNSA. The CDR3 region is CASSSGTGPREQYF. CDR3 in DNA: TGTGCCAGCAGCTCCGGGACAGGGCCACGCGAGCAGTACTTC.

With respect to this clonotype: Given a much more abundant clone one base away, this may be a read error. This chain joins TRBV6-2 or TRBV6-3 and TRBJ1-1; tentative D call: TRBD1 (6 bases). Germline CDR1 is MNHEY and CDR2 is SVGEGT. The CDR3 contains 14 residues. The CDR3 protein is CASRETGRNTGAFF. The CDR3 region has the DNA TGTGCCAGCAGGGAGACAGGTAGGAACACTGGAGCTTTCTTT.

V usage is TRBV4-1 and J usage is TRBJ1-5; 7 nucleotides align to TRBD1. CDR1 MGHRA and CDR2 YSYEKL come from the germline V gene. CDR3 length: 15 amino acids. V lost 5 bases, J lost 7 bases, and 11 bases stayed unmatched. The DNA of the CDR3 is TGCGCCAGCAGCTTCGACAGTGCAGGGGGACAGCCCCAGCATTTT. This translates into CASSFDSAGGQPQHF.

This clonotype occurred many times. The chain recombines TRBV6-5 with TRBJ1-2, with D tentatively TRBD1 (6 bases). Germline V lookup: CDR1 MNHEY, CDR2 SVGAGI. V lost 2 bases and J 5 bases, leaving 18 bases between the germline ends. This CDR3 spans 16 amino acids. CDR3 DNA: TGTGCCAGCAGTTACGAACTGAAGCGGGGGACATATGGCTACACCTTC. This translates into CASSYELKRGTYGYTF.

The rearrangement joins TRBV5-1 to TRBJ2-1; D perhaps matches TRBD1 (5 bases). From germline, CDR1 is SGHRS and CDR2 YFSETQ. The CDR3 consists of 15 residues. V dropped 4 bases and J dropped 3 bases, with 14 bases sitting between them. CDR3 in DNA: TGCGCCAGCAGCGTGCAGGGTTTAAACTACAATGAGCAGTTCTTC. Its protein is CASSVQGLNYNEQFF. Using reference TRBV5-1 and TRBJ2-1 for the parts outside the CDR3, the full variable domain is KAGVTQTPRYLIKTRGQQVTLSCSPISGHRSVSWYQQTPGQGLQFLFEYFSETQRNKGNFPGRFSGRQFSNSRSEMNVSTLELGDSALYLCASSVQGLNYNEQFFGPGTRLTVL.

This clonotype was observed a handful of times. This chain joins TRBV24-1 and TRBJ2-5; D might be TRBD2 (5 bases). Germline lookup yields CDR1 KGHDR and CDR2 SFDVKD. Trimming removed 6 bases from V and 2 bases from J, with 15 bases in between. The CDR3 totals 15 residues. This CDR3 reads CATSTTGRGQETQYF. Written as DNA, the CDR3 is TGTGCCACCAGTACCACCGGACGGGGACAAGAGACCCAGTACTTC.

This clonotype was counted many times. This chain links TRBV6-5 with TRBJ2-1; no clear D. Germline values: CDR1 MNHEY, CDR2 SVGAGI. The V end was cut by 6 bases, the J end by 3 bases, with 15 bases between. This CDR3 spans 15 amino acids. CDR3 in DNA: TGTGCCAGCAGCCCCGACCGCGTGAGCTACAATGAGCAGTTCTTC. It encodes CASSPDRVSYNEQFF.

The rearrangement links TRBV5-1 to TRBJ2-7; no reliable D call. Deletions cut 2 bases from V and 7 bases from J, with 19 bases between. Germline values: CDR1 SGHRS, CDR2 YFSETQ. The CDR3 length is 15 residues. CDR3 sequence reads: CASSFAGFNQEEQYF. CDR3 nucleotide sequence: TGCGCCAGCAGCTTCGCCGGGTTTAATCAGGAGGAGCAGTACTTC.

This clonotype was picked up a small number of times. The genes are TRBV7-9 and TRBJ2-7; TRBD1 aligns across 7 bases. There are 14 residues in the CDR3. In germline, CDR1 is SEHNR, CDR2 FQNEAQ (reference sequence). With V trimmed by 5 bases and J by 4 bases, 8 bases remained unmatched. CDR3 sequence: CASSVGTDAYEQYF. CDR3 coding DNA: TGTGCCAGCAGCGTCGGGACAGACGCTTACGAGCAGTACTTC.

This clonotype has only a few counts. CDR3 in DNA: TGTGCCAGCTCACCACGCGAGGGGGCGCCTGGGGCCAACGTCCTGACTTTC. Its translation is CASSPREGAPGANVLTF. The gene calls are TRBV18 and TRBJ2-6; TRBD1 matches at 7 bases. V trimming: 1 base; J trimming: 2 bases; junction bases outside the gene matches: 5. Germline V gene lookup returns CDR1 KGHSH and CDR2 LQKENI. The CDR3 runs to 17 residues. Drawing the rest from reference TRBV18 and TRBJ2-6, the complete variable domain is NAGVMQNPRHLVRRRGQEARLRCSPMKGHSHVYWYRQLPEEGLKFMVYLQKENIIDESGMPKERFSAEFPKEGPSILRIQQVVRGDSAAYFCASSPREGAPGANVLTFGAGSRLTVL.

A remark on this clonotype: A clone one base away is much larger, so this may be a read error. The chain recombines TRBV20-1 with TRBJ2-3, with 7 bases identical to TRBD2. CDR1 and CDR2 from the germline V gene are DFQATT and SNEGSKA (reference sequence). The CDR3 has 12 residues. CDR3 protein: CSAPGLPDTRYF. The CDR3 DNA is TGCAGTGCCCCGGGACTACCGGATACGCGGTATTTT.

The chain links TRBV11-2 to TRBJ2-2, with D possibly being TRBD2 (6 bases). The germline V gene has CDR1 SGHAT and CDR2 FQNNGV. V lost 0 bases and J 4 bases, leaving 12 bases between the germline ends. This CDR3 spans 16 amino acids. The CDR3 here is CASSLDDGSATGELFF. CDR3 bases: TGTGCCAGCAGCTTAGATGACGGGAGTGCCACCGGGGAGCTGTTTTTT.

This clonotype came up a few times. The chain employs TRBV6-6 and TRBJ1-5; possibly TRBD1 for D (5 bases). The CDR3 is 14 residues long. Between the trimmed V and J ends, which lost 5 bases and 1 base, there was a span of 9 bases. Looked up from germline, CDR1 is MNHNY and CDR2 is SVGAGI (reference sequence). The CDR3 region has the DNA TGTGCCAGCAGTGATGGGGGAAGCAATCAGCCCCAGCATTTT. It yields the protein CASSDGGSNQPQHF.

In the case of this clonotype: The junction departs from the called germline gene at one end, perhaps through a read error. The genes are TRBV24-1 and TRBJ1-4; no clear D gene. The germline V gene has CDR1 KGHDR and CDR2 SFDVKD. The CDR3 is made up of 16 amino acids. The CDR3 bases are TGTGCCACCAGTGATGCCAGTCCATGGCCCGAAGAAAAACGGTTTTTT. Amino acid sequence: CATSDASPWPEEKRFF.

In regard to this clonotype: This may be a read error, as it is one base from a much larger clone. The chain combines TRBV18 with TRBJ2-1; D perhaps matches TRBD2 (5 bases). The germline V gene has CDR1 KGHSH and CDR2 LQKENI. The CDR3 totals 13 residues. The CDR3 reads CAGSDRDYNEQFF. The CDR3, as DNA: TGTGCCGGCTCGGACCGGGACTACAATGAGCAGTTCTTC.

This sequence joins TRBV6-6 and TRBJ2-3; weak D call: TRBD1 (6 bases). V lost 0 bases, J lost 4 bases, and 11 bases lay in between. Germline V gene sequence: CDR1 MNHNY, CDR2 SVGAGI (reference sequence). The length of the CDR3 is 15 residues. CDR3 sequence: CASSYSSEGADTQYF. In nucleotides, the CDR3 is TGTGCCAGCAGTTACTCATCAGAGGGGGCAGATACGCAGTATTTT.

This clonotype turned up a few times. The chain employs TRBV10-3 and TRBJ1-2; the D gene is possibly TRBD1 (6 bases). CDR3 length equals 12 residues. Between the trimmed V and J ends, which lost 3 bases and 8 bases, there was a span of 10 bases. Germline loops: CDR1 ENHRY, CDR2 SYGVKD. The CDR3 reads CAISEGTSGYTF. CDR3 nucleotide sequence: TGTGCCATCAGTGAAGGGACAAGCGGCTACACCTTC.

As regards this clonotype: One end of the junction is discordant with germline, which a read error may explain. The chain combines TRBV25-1 with TRBJ2-3; 12 bases map to TRBD1. Germline V CDR1 and CDR2: MGHDK, SYGVNS. CDR3 length equals 18 residues. CDR3 bases: TGTGCCGGCAGTGCGGTCACCCGGGACAGGGGGCGCACAGATACGCAGTATTTT. Translated: CAGSAVTRDRGRTDTQYF.

The CDR3, as DNA: TGTGCCAGTAGTATGGGCTTAAGGGGTTTGAGGAACACTGAAGCTTTCTTT. Its translation is CASSMGLRGLRNTEAFF. V gene TRBV19 combines with J gene TRBJ1-1; weak D call: TRBD1 (5 bases). Germline-derived CDR1 and CDR2 are LNHDA and SQIVND (reference sequence). Trimming removed 3 bases at V and 1 base at J, with 18 bases between. This CDR3 has 17 amino acids.

This clonotype was recorded only once. A much larger clone differs by one base, so this may be a read error. As DNA, the CDR3 is TGCAGTGCTCGAGGTCAGGAACTCGTCTACGAGCAGTACTTC. Its translation: CSARGQELVYEQYF. This chain uses TRBV20-1 with TRBJ2-7; D not certain. The CDR3 contains 14 residues. Germline CDR1 reads DFQATT; CDR2 reads SNEGSKA (reference sequence). The V gene lost 5 bases and the J gene lost 3 bases, with 17 bases spanning the gap.

The J gene is TRBJ2-4, the V gene TRBV27; possibly TRBD2 for D (5 bases). Germline CDR1 and CDR2: MNHEY and SMNVEV (reference sequence). Between the trimmed V and J ends, which lost 6 bases and 0 bases, there was a span of 9 bases. This CDR3 comprises 14 residues. The CDR3 loop reads CASRAALAKNIQYF. CDR3 DNA: TGTGCCAGCAGAGCGGCTCTAGCCAAAAACATTCAGTACTTC.

Points on this clonotype: The junction departs from germline at one end; a sequencing error may be responsible. CDR3 in DNA: TGTGCCAGCAGTTACTTCCTAGCGGGGGGGCCTGGGGCCAACGTCCGGACTTTC. Translated, it gives CASSYFLAGGPGANVRTF. This chain connects TRBV6-5 to TRBJ2-6, with TRBD2 matching over 12 bases. The germline gives CDR1 MNHEY, CDR2 SVGAGI. The CDR3 is made up of 18 amino acids.

The V gene is TRBV7-2, the J gene TRBJ2-7; TRBD1 aligns across 7 bases. After removal of 5 bases from V and 4 bases from J, the junction contained 11 bases not matched to a gene. The germline V gene encodes CDR1 SGHTA and CDR2 FQGNSA. The CDR3 length is 15 residues. CDR3 nucleotides: TGTGCCAGCAGCCGGACACCGGGACAGCAATACGAGCAGTACTTC. Protein sequence: CASSRTPGQQYEQYF.

This clonotype has more than one count but fewer than ten. The gene calls are TRBV4-1 and TRBJ2-3; 13 nucleotides line up with TRBD2. Per germline, CDR1 MGHRA and CDR2 YSYEKL. This CDR3 spans 16 amino acids. J was trimmed by 4 bases and V by 5 bases; bases with no gene match: 6. The CDR3 nucleotides are TGCGCCAGCAGCGGACGGACTAGCGGGGGTTCAGATACGCAGTATTTT. Amino acids: CASSGRTSGGSDTQYF.

The sample holds many counts of this clonotype. The V gene is TRBV20-1, the J gene TRBJ2-1, with D possibly TRBD2 on 5 matching bases. Germline CDR1 reads DFQATT; CDR2 reads SNEGSKA (reference sequence). This CDR3 has 15 amino acids. V lost 2 bases, J lost 8 bases, and 19 bases lay in between. Here the CDR3 reads CSARFPHGSPDEQFF. CDR3 nucleotide sequence: TGCAGTGCTAGATTCCCACATGGGAGCCCGGATGAGCAGTTCTTC.